Sequencing of this TCR beta chain was carried out in a study of blood T cell repertoires in COVID-19. Study overall: T cells, B-cell-depleted T cells, or PBMCs provided the cDNA or gDNA that served as material.

In the original analysis: Estimates of nucleated cell counts were drawn from the amplification of reference gene primers. The assay was immunoSEQ multiplex PCR, and TCRdb's table has in-frame clones only and misses some. For V, J and clone size, that table is used; D and trimming come from the DNA. The sample consists of around 300,000 clones, roughly 85% of them appearing once. In its sample, this clone was seen a few times. Between the trimmed V and J ends, which lost 2 bases and 0 bases, there was a span of 10 bases. Germline V gene data show CDR1 as KGHSH and CDR2 as LQKENI. CDR3 size: 15 residues.

This chain connects TRBV18 to TRBJ1-1; D remains ambiguous. The clonotype originates from a woman in her seventies with acute or convalescent COVID-19. The sequencing sample was made of peripheral blood. CDR3 region: CASSPIKALNTEAFF. For the CDR3, the DNA is TGTGCCAGCTCACCAATTAAAGCACTGAACACTGAAGCTTTCTTT.